A selection of T cell receptor beta chains follows, all from one sample in a study of blood T cell repertoires in COVID-19. Sequencing used immunoSEQ multiplex PCR; TCRdb keeps in-frame clones, though not all of them. The sample lists fewer than 80,000 clones; approximately 90% were seen once. The specimen sequenced was peripheral blood. The receptors here all came from a man in his thirties or forties with acute or convalescent COVID-19. Each CDR3 is given with its conserved first and last residue. D genes are given only for firm matches. The size field is filled for only some rows; it gives once, few, many or a size class.

size | J | D | V | CDR3 | DNA
- | TRBJ1-6 | TRBD1 | TRBV9 | CASSAGQGSSPLHF | TGTGCCAGCAGCGCCGGACAGGGTTCTTCACCCCTCCACTTT
- | TRBJ2-3 | TRBD2 | TRBV5-1 | CASSRISGGDFTDTQYF | TGCGCCAGCAGCCGTATTAGCGGGGGGGATTTCACAGATACGCAGTATTTT
- | TRBJ1-2 | TRBD1 | TRBV11-2 | CASSSLKSTGGYTF | TGTGCCAGCAGCTCCCTAAAATCGACAGGGGGCTACACCTTC
- | TRBJ2-6 | TRBD1 | TRBV4-1 | CASSQERTGGAGANVLTF | TGCGCCAGCAGCCAGGAAAGGACAGGGGGCGCTGGGGCCAACGTCCTGACTTTC
- | TRBJ1-1 | TRBD1 | TRBV10-3 | CAISSGTGFAEAFF | TGTGCCATCAGTTCCGGGACAGGCTTTGCTGAAGCTTTCTTT
- | TRBJ1-2 | TRBD1 | TRBV6-5 | CASRSNRGSYGYTF | TGTGCCAGCAGATCCAACAGGGGGTCCTATGGCTACACCTTC
- | TRBJ1-2 | - | TRBV6-5 | CASRRTETYGYTF | TGTGCCAGCAGGCGGACAGAGACATATGGCTACACCTTC
few | TRBJ2-3 | TRBD1 | TRBV13 | CASRTNRGTQYF | TGTGCCAGCAGGACCAACAGGGGTACGCAGTATTTT
few | TRBJ1-1 | - | TRBV6-5 | CASSRGTKLTVAFF | TGTGCCAGCAGCCGCGGCACAAAACTTACGGTAGCTTTCTTT
- | TRBJ1-4 | TRBD1 | TRBV19 | CASRRTGGNEKLFF | TGTGCCAGCAGACGCACAGGGGGCAATGAAAAACTGTTTTTT
- | TRBJ2-1 | - | TRBV6-6 | CASSDDRRYNEQFF | TGTGCCAGCAGTGACGACAGAAGATACAATGAGCAGTTCTTC
few | TRBJ2-7 | TRBD1 | TRBV25-1 | CASNRGPEQYF | TGTGCCAGCAACAGGGGACCCGAGCAGTACTTC
- | TRBJ1-2 | - | TRBV3-1/TRBV3-2 | CASSQESGDGYTF | TGTGCCAGCAGCCAAGAGTCCGGGGATGGCTACACCTTC
- | TRBJ2-7 | TRBD1 | TRBV28 | CASRLPGQSYEQYF | TGTGCCAGCAGACTCCCGGGACAGTCCTACGAGCAGTACTTC
- | TRBJ1-1 | TRBD1 | TRBV24-1 | CATSDSGTGGKAFF | TGTGCCACCAGTGATTCCGGGACAGGGGGCAAAGCTTTCTTT
- | TRBJ1-5 | TRBD1 | TRBV6-5 | CASSPWDSSNQPQHF | TGTGCCAGCAGTCCTTGGGACAGTAGCAATCAGCCCCAGCATTTT
- | TRBJ1-6 | - | TRBV27 | CASSLVDKDNSPLHF | TGTGCCAGCAGTTTGGTGGACAAAGATAATTCACCCCTCCACTTT
few | TRBJ2-7 | - | TRBV7-2 | CASSFQRTGQYF | TGTGCCAGCAGCTTTCAACGGACTGGGCAGTACTTC
once | TRBJ1-5 | TRBD1 | TRBV5-1 | CASSSIRDRGNQPQHF | TGCGCCAGCAGCTCTATCCGGGACAGGGGGAATCAGCCCCAGCATTTT
- | TRBJ1-2 | - | TRBV6-5 | CASRKVRDYGYTF | TGTGCCAGCAGAAAAGTCCGGGACTATGGCTACACCTTC
- | TRBJ1-1 | - | TRBV18 | CASSPSMRVATEAFF | TGTGCCAGCTCGCCATCTATGAGGGTCGCCACTGAAGCTTTCTTT
- | TRBJ2-3 | - | TRBV30 | CAWSVFQSTDTQYF | TGTGCCTGGAGTGTATTTCAGAGCACAGATACGCAGTATTTT
- | TRBJ2-1 | TRBD1 | TRBV6-5 | CASSYLTGGDEQFF | TGTGCCAGCAGTTACTTAACAGGGGGCGATGAGCAGTTCTTC
- | TRBJ2-3 | - | TRBV6-2/TRBV6-3 | CASSRHLTGSTDTQYF | TGTGCCAGCAGCCGCCATCTAACGGGGAGCACAGATACGCAGTATTTT
- | TRBJ1-3 | - | TRBV4-3 | CASSQEYYGSSFSGNTIYF | TGCGCCAGCAGCCAAGAATACTATGGAAGTTCCTTCTCTGGAAACACCATATATTTT
- | TRBJ2-1 | - | TRBV3-1/TRBV3-2 | CASSQNKLDGRNEQFF | TGTGCCAGCAGCCAAAATAAACTAGATGGACGCAATGAGCAGTTCTTC
- | TRBJ1-5 | - | TRBV7-9 | CASSSKGQPQHF | TGTGCCAGCAGCTCAAAGGGGCAGCCCCAGCATTTT
- | TRBJ1-1 | - | TRBV2 | CASSDRGMNTEAFF | TGTGCCAGCAGTGATAGGGGAATGAACACTGAAGCTTTCTTT
few | TRBJ2-7 | - | TRBV10-3 | CAISDQGFNEQYF | TGTGCCATCAGTGACCAGGGGTTCAACGAGCAGTACTTC
- | TRBJ2-3 | - | TRBV6-6 | CASSYASAGTDTQYF | TGTGCCAGCAGTTACGCTAGCGCTGGCACAGATACGCAGTATTTT
- | TRBJ1-6 | TRBD1 | TRBV19 | CASKQGPNSPLHF | TGTGCCAGCAAACAGGGGCCCAATTCACCCCTCCACTTT
- | TRBJ2-3 | - | TRBV18 | CASSAGGGTDTQYF | TGTGCCAGCTCTGCTGGAGGTGGCACAGATACGCAGTATTTT
once | TRBJ1-1 | - | TRBV5-5 | CASSSHPRRNTEAFF | TGTGCCAGCAGCTCCCACCCGAGGCGGAACACTGAAGCTTTCTTT
- | TRBJ1-3 | - | TRBV12-3/TRBV12-4 | CASSRVSGNTIYF | TGTGCCAGCAGTCGGGTCTCTGGAAACACCATATATTTT
many | TRBJ2-3 | - | TRBV27 | CASSSGHSSTDTQYF | TGTGCCAGCAGTTCGGGACATTCTAGCACAGATACGCAGTATTTT
- | TRBJ2-3 | - | TRBV25-1 | CASSELRQGPTDTQYF | TGTGCCAGCAGTGAATTGAGGCAGGGCCCCACAGATACGCAGTATTTT
- | TRBJ1-5 | - | TRBV30 | CAWSRTGMRGASNQPQHF | TGTGCCTGGAGTCGAACAGGGATGCGAGGGGCTAGCAATCAGCCCCAGCATTTT
- | TRBJ1-2 | - | TRBV5-6 | CASSLGFRGYTF | TGTGCCAGCAGCTTGGGTTTCCGGGGCTACACCTTC
- | TRBJ1-2 | TRBD1 | TRBV6-5 | CASSRPGQGTYGYTF | TGTGCCAGCAGCAGGCCGGGACAGGGGACTTATGGCTACACCTTC
- | TRBJ1-3 | - | TRBV5-1 | CASSLFGSGSGNTIYF | TGCGCCAGCAGCTTGTTTGGCAGCGGCTCTGGAAACACCATATATTTT
- | TRBJ2-2 | - | TRBV19 | CASSPYIGDTGELFF | TGTGCCAGTAGTCCCTACATCGGGGACACCGGGGAGCTGTTTTTT
- | TRBJ1-2 | - | TRBV7-2 | CASSLNRVNYGYTF | TGTGCCAGCAGCTTAAACAGGGTTAACTATGGCTACACCTTC
- | TRBJ2-5 | TRBD1 | TRBV18 | CASSRRTGEEETQYF | TGTGCCAGCTCACGGCGGACAGGGGAGGAAGAGACCCAGTACTTC
- | TRBJ1-1 | - | TRBV4-1 | CASSHDLGNTEAFF | TGCGCCAGCAGCCACGACTTGGGGAACACTGAAGCTTTCTTT
- | TRBJ2-7 | TRBD1 | TRBV28 | CASSKPGTGGEEQYF | TGTGCCAGCAGCAAACCCGGGACAGGGGGCGAGGAGCAGTACTTC
- | TRBJ1-3 | - | TRBV5-1 | CASSLNLAGGTIYF | TGCGCCAGCAGCTTGAATTTAGCTGGAGGCACCATATATTTT
- | TRBJ2-5 | - | TRBV18 | CASSEVGETQYF | TGTGCCAGCTCCGAAGTCGGGGAGACCCAGTACTTC
- | TRBJ2-1 | TRBD2 | TRBV11-3 | CASSLSSGSAEQFF | TGTGCCAGCAGCTTATCTAGCGGGAGTGCTGAGCAGTTCTTC